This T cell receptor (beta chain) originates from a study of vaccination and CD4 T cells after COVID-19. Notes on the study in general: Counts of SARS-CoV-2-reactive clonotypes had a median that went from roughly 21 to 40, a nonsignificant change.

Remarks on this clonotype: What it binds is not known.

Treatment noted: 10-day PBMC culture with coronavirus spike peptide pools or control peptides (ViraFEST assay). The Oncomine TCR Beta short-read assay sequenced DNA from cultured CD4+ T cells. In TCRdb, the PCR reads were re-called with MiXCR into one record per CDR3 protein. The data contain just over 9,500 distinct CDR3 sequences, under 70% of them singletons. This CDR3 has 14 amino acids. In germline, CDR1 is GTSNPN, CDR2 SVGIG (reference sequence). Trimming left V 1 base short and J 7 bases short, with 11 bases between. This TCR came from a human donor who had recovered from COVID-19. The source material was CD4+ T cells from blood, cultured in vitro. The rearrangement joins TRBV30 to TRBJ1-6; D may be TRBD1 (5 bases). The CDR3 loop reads CAWSEGIGNSPLHF. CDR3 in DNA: TGTGCCTGGAGTGAGGGGATCGGGAATTCACCCCTCCACTTT.